The 9 T cell receptor beta chains in this list originate from one sample, sequenced in a study of regulatory T cells in long-lasting Graves disease. Time point noted: newly diagnosed GD, antithyroid drugs for less than 3 months. Researchers made the TCR library from RNA that was extracted from PBMCs. Investigators prepared the TCR beta libraries by applying iRepertoire HTBI primers and Arm-PCR of CDR3 regions. In TCRdb, the multiplex PCR reads were re-called with MiXCR into one record per CDR3 protein. This sample has under 300,000 distinct CDR3 sequences, with around 21% found just once. The sample in question was peripheral blood mononuclear cells (PBMCs), obtained at new diagnosis, from a patient treated with antithyroid drugs. The receptors were gathered from a female donor with Graves disease.

The chain employs TRBV28 and TRBJ2-7, with 9 bases fitting TRBD1. V shed 3 bases, J shed 6 bases, and the junction held 9 bases outside the gene matches. The CDR3 runs 15 residues. Per the germline V gene, CDR1 is MDHEN and CDR2 is SYDVKM. Here the CDR3 reads CASSFGTGGSLEQYF. The CDR3 DNA sequence: TGTGCCAGCAGTTTTGGAACAGGGGGCTCCCTCGAGCAGTACTTC.

There are many counts of this clonotype. The chain is built from TRBV20-1 and TRBJ2-1; 7 nucleotides match TRBD2. Trimming at V came to 3 bases and at J to 10 bases, leaving 15 bases not matched to a gene. CDR3 length: 15 amino acids. Germline lookup yields CDR1 DFQATT and CDR2 SNEGSKA (reference sequence). CDR3 loop: CSASPGGSRNWEQFF. CDR3 sequence (DNA): TGCAGTGCTAGTCCTGGCGGGAGTAGGAATTGGGAGCAGTTCTTC.

This clonotype has ten or more counts. The rearrangement uses TRBV20-1 and TRBJ2-3; possible D gene TRBD2, 5 bases. V shed 0 bases and J shed 9 bases, with 10 bases lying between them. The CDR3 extends over 12 amino acids. The germline CDR1 and CDR2 sequences are DFQATT and SNEGSKA (reference sequence). As DNA, the CDR3 is TGCAGTGCTAGAGATCGGGGTGACACGCAGTATTTT. Translation: CSARDRGDTQYF.

This clonotype has a count of ten or more. J is TRBJ2-3 and V is TRBV20-1, with D tentatively TRBD2 (5 bases). CDR1 and CDR2 (germline): DFQATT, SNEGSKA (reference sequence). The CDR3 length is 13 residues. The V and J ends lost 3 bases and 1 base respectively, with 8 bases between them. CDR3 residues: CSASGKGTDTQYF. In DNA, the CDR3 is TGCAGTGCTAGCGGGAAGGGCACAGATACGCAGTATTTT.

A note on this clonotype: A much larger clonotype is one base distant, so this may be a read error. V and J are TRBV6-9 and TRBJ2-2, with TRBD1 matching over 9 bases. Germline CDR1 and CDR2: MNHGY and SVAAGI. Trimming cost V 3 bases and J 9 bases; bases outside gene matches: 14. The CDR3 covers 17 residues. Here the CDR3 reads CASSYVWDRAASRELFF. The CDR3 nucleotides read TGTGCCAGCAGTTACGTATGGGACAGGGCGGCTTCCAGGGAGCTGTTTTTT.

This clonotype showed up many times. The gene calls are TRBV12-3 or TRBV12-4 and TRBJ2-5; D may be TRBD2 (6 bases). Trimming removed 6 bases from V and 3 bases from J, with 11 bases in between. The CDR3 has 13 amino acids. CDR3 residues: CASSQTRKETQYF. As DNA, the CDR3 is TGTGCCAGCAGCCAGACTAGGAAAGAGACCCAGTACTTC.

The sample holds many counts of this clonotype. The chain joins TRBV7-9 to TRBJ2-2; D remains unclear. Trimming removed 5 bases at V and 4 bases at J, with 8 bases between. This CDR3 is 13 amino acids long. CDR1 and CDR2 (germline): SEHNR, FQNEAQ (reference sequence). The CDR3 region is CASSLAGTGELFF. The DNA of the CDR3 is TGTGCCAGCAGCCTCGCCGGCACCGGGGAGCTGTTTTTT.

Ten or more counts support this clonotype. The V and J genes are TRBV15 and TRBJ2-7, with D perhaps matching TRBD2 (5 bases). The CDR3 is 14 amino acids. Trimming took off 0 bases at V and 0 bases at J, with 6 bases between the two ends. Germline lookup yields CDR1 LNHNV and CDR2 YYDKDF (reference sequence). The DNA of the CDR3 is TGTGCCACCAGCAGAGAAGGGAGCTCCTACGAGCAGTACTTC. Translation gives CATSREGSSYEQYF.

The chain combines TRBV12-3 or TRBV12-4 with TRBJ1-1; 8 bases are shared with TRBD1. V lost 6 bases to trimming and J lost 10 bases; unmatched junction nucleotides: 16. The CDR3 has 15 amino acids. This CDR3 reads CASRRQGKRGIGAFF. DNA of the CDR3: TGTGCCAGCAGGAGACAGGGGAAAAGGGGGATAGGAGCTTTCTTT.